Reported below is one TCR beta chain. Its antigen is still unknown. This may be a read error, as it is one base from a much larger clone. This entry belongs to a study of CD8 T cells in ankylosing spondylitis (dated by TCRdb to the late 2010s). With regard to the full study: The study profiled T cell receptor beta repertoires in healthy donors and ankylosing spondylitis patients to find disease-linked TCR variants. Samples of peripheral blood were taken, and for ankylosing spondylitis patients, synovial fluid was collected as well. The full study cohort comprised 25 ankylosing spondylitis patients and approximately 100 healthy donors.

Sequenced on an Illumina HiSeq 2500. Quantitative 5'-RACE with molecular barcodes was used to prepare TCR beta libraries. Per the source publication's procedure: A new computational method, built on a probabilistic model of VDJ rearrangement, was used to identify disease-linked TCR variants. In TCRdb, the public reads were trimmed at Q25 with fastp and aligned with MiXCR, with productive beta chains retained. Entries are consolidated by CDR3 protein sequence, retaining the most common genes and DNA. These V and J calls rely on TCRdb rather than the paper's analysis. Within this sample are 85,000 to 90,000 distinct CDR3 sequences, with approximately 30% of them counted one time only. The ten top clones hold over 50% of the sample. The V and J ends are trimmed by 0 bases and 8 bases, leaving 1 base between them. The cysteine opens and the phenylalanine closes a CDR3 of 9 amino acids. Only the CDR3 DNA stays, 27 bases, in frame from base 1. CDR1 is given as SQVTM and CDR2 as ANQGSEA, both from the germline V gene.

The paper as a whole reports these results and caveats: A CD8+ phenotype was shown by the disease-linked clones, which were found at relatively low frequencies in peripheral blood. Blood from ankylosing spondylitis patients appeared to be characterized by a TCR beta motif made up of several highly homologous amino acid variants. The disease-linked clones were reported as significantly enriched in matched synovial fluid samples from ankylosing spondylitis patients. Some motif variants had previously been reported in the synovial fluid and blood of reactive arthritis patients, which suggests shared mechanisms of disease initiation.

The sequencing sample was made of blood, either unsorted or a sorted T cell fraction (not recorded which). The chain uses TRBV29-1 and TRBJ1-2; the D segment cannot be called with confidence. This clonotype was sampled from a male donor with ankylosing spondylitis or in good health (not recorded which). CDR3 sequence: CSVEDGYTF. The base sequence is TGCAGCGTTGAAGACGGCTACACCTTC.